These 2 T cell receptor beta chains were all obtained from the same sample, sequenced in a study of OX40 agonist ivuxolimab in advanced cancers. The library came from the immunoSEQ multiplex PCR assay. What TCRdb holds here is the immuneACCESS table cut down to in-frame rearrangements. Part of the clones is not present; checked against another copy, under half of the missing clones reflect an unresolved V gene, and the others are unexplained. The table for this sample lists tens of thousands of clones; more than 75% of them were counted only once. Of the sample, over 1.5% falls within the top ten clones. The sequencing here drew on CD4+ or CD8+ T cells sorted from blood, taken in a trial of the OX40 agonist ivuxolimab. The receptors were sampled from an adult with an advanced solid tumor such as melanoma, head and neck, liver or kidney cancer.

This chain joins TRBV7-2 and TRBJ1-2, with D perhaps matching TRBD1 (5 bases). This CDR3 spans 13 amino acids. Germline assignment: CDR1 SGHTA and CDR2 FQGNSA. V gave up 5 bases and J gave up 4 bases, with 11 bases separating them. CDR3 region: CASSQQAPYGYTF. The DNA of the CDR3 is TGTGCCAGCAGCCAACAGGCGCCCTATGGCTACACCTTC.

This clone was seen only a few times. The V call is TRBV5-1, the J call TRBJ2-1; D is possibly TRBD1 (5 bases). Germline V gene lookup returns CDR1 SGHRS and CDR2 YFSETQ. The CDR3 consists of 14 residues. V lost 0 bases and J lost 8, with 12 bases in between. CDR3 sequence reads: CASSLEWGEYEQFF. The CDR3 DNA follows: TGCGCCAGCAGCTTGGAGTGGGGCGAATATGAGCAGTTCTTC. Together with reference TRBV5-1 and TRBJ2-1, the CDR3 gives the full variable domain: KAGVTQTPRYLIKTRGQQVTLSCSPISGHRSVSWYQQTPGQGLQFLFEYFSETQRNKGNFPGRFSGRQFSNSRSEMNVSTLELGDSALYLCASSLEWGEYEQFFGPGTRLTVL.